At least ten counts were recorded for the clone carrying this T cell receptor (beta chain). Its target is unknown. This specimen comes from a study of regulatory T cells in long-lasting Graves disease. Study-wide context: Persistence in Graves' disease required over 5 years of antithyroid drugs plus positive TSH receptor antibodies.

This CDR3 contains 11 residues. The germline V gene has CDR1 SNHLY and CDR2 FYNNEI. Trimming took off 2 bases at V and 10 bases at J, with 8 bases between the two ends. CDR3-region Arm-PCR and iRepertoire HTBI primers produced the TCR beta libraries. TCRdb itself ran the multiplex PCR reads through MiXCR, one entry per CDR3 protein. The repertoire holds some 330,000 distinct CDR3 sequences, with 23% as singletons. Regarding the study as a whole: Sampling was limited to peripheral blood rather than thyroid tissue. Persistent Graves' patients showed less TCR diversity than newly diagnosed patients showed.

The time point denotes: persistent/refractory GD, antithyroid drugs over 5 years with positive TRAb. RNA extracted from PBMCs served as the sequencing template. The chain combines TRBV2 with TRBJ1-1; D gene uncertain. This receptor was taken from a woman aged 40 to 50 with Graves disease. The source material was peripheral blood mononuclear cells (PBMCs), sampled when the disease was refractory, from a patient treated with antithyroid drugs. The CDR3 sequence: CASSERVGAFF. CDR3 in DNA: TGTGCCAGCAGTGAAAGGGTGGGAGCTTTCTTT.